What follows are 14 T cell receptor beta chains derived from one specimen sequenced in a study of cytotoxic CD8 clonotypes in ibrutinib-treated CLL (dated by TCRdb to the early 2020s). The library was produced with the immunoSEQ multiplex PCR assay. The table comes from immuneACCESS by way of TCRdb, which keeps in-frame sequences with V and J called. Part of the clones is missing from these tables; in studies checked, under half for an unresolved V gene and the rest for unknown reasons. In this sample the table shows about 180,000 clones, roughly 80% of which occur a single time. 3.5% to 5.5% of the sample is held by the ten biggest clonotypes. The time point label, as the study defines it: less than 30 months on ibrutinib. The specimen comprised PBMCs, sampled after 24 months of ibrutinib treatment. The origin of the receptors is a human donor with chronic lymphocytic leukemia.

The chain carries TRBV30 and TRBJ1-3, with TRBD1 as a possible D gene (6 bases). The V end lost 5 bases, the J end lost 5 bases, and 25 bases lay between the germline ends. The CDR3 length is 17 residues. The V gene's germline CDR1 is GTSNPN and CDR2 SVGIG (reference sequence). The CDR3 nucleotides are TGTGCCTGGGACTCTGCCGGCAGGGGCCGGTATAGAAACACCATATATTTT. Protein: CAWDSAGRGRYRNTIYF.

This clone was seen once. The chain uses TRBV5-8 and TRBJ2-5, with 12 nucleotides matching TRBD2. The CDR3 loop spans 16 amino acids. V shed 4 bases and J 1 base; nucleotides not matched to a gene: 5. Germline CDR1 and CDR2: SGHTS and YDEGEE. CDR3 protein: CASSRTSGKGQETQYF. The CDR3 DNA follows: TGTGCCAGCAGCCGGACTAGCGGGAAGGGCCAAGAGACCCAGTACTTC. The full variable domain, rest sourced from reference TRBV5-8 and TRBJ2-5, is EAGVTQSPTHLIKTRGQQATLRCSPISGHTSVYWYQQALGLGLQFLLWYDEGEERNRGNFPPRFSGRQFPNYSSELNVNALELEDSALYLCASSRTSGKGQETQYFGPGTRLLVL.

The chain combines TRBV2 with TRBJ2-7; 10 positions agree with TRBD1. The CDR3 extends over 12 amino acids. V dropped 6 bases and J dropped 7; count of bases not matched to a gene: 3. Germline CDR1 SNHLY, CDR2 FYNNEI. CDR3 sequence: CASRGQGREQYF. The CDR3 bases are TGTGCCAGCAGGGGACAGGGGAGGGAGCAGTACTTC.

This chain links TRBV11-2 with TRBJ2-1; D not certain. Trimming shortened V by 3 bases and J by 6 bases, and 12 bases separated the two germline ends. Germline lookup yields CDR1 SGHAT and CDR2 FQNNGV. CDR3 length: 14 amino acids. The CDR3, as DNA: TGTGCCAGCAGCTTGGTAGGGCCGCGCAATGAGCAGTTCTTC. Its translation is CASSLVGPRNEQFF.

The chain carries TRBV11-2 and TRBJ2-7; TRBD2 agrees at 7 bases. The length of the CDR3 is 15 residues. The J segment lost 3 bases and the V segment lost 3 bases, leaving 8 bases of the junction unmatched. The germline V gene encodes CDR1 SGHAT and CDR2 FQNNGV. Written as DNA, the CDR3 is TGTGCCAGCAGCTTTAGCGGGTGGGCCCTCTACGAGCAGTACTTC. It translates to CASSFSGWALYEQYF.

In this sample, this clone turned up once. J is TRBJ1-1 and V is TRBV28; unclear D gene. The germline gives CDR1 MDHEN, CDR2 SYDVKM. V lost 5 bases to trimming and J lost 4 bases, with 11 bases between them. This CDR3 contains 13 residues. The DNA for the CDR3 is TGTGCCAGCAGTATACTCGACTTCACTGAAGCTTTCTTT. Protein: CASSILDFTEAFF.

The genes are TRBV27 and TRBJ2-1, with 7 bases fitting TRBD1. The germline V gene encodes CDR1 MNHEY and CDR2 SMNVEV (reference sequence). The CDR3 extends over 15 amino acids. V lost 6 bases to trimming and J lost 1 base; unmatched junction nucleotides: 6. The CDR3 here is CASRIQGISYNEQFF. DNA for the CDR3: TGTGCCAGCAGGATACAGGGGATTTCCTACAATGAGCAGTTCTTC.

A few counts support this clone. The rearrangement uses TRBV7-9 and TRBJ2-1; a weak D match, TRBD1 (6 bases). V was pared by 8 bases and J by 6 bases, with 14 bases between. The CDR3 length is 13 residues. The germline CDR1 and CDR2 sequences are SEHNR and FQNEAQ (reference sequence). Here the CDR3 reads CASQGWASNEQFF. As DNA, the CDR3 is TGTGCCAGCCAGGGGTGGGCGAGCAATGAGCAGTTCTTC. The whole variable domain, filled in from reference TRBV7-9 and TRBJ2-1, reads DTGVSQNPRHKITKRGQNVTFRCDPISEHNRLYWYRQTLGQGPEFLTYFQNEAQLEKSRLLSDRFSAERPKGSFSTLEIQRTEQGDSAMYLCASQGWASNEQFFGPGTRLTVL.

The V call is TRBV5-1, the J call TRBJ2-3; the match to TRBD2 covers 16 bases. The CDR3 is 16 amino acids. Trimming cost V 5 bases and J 7 bases; bases outside gene matches: 7. Germline V gives CDR1 SGHRS, CDR2 YFSETQ. CDR3 sequence: CASREGLAGGPYTQYF. In DNA, the CDR3 is TGCGCCAGCAGGGAGGGACTAGCGGGGGGGCCATATACGCAGTATTTT.

The V gene is TRBV28, the J gene TRBJ2-7; D is unclear. Deletions cut 3 bases from V and 2 bases from J, with 5 bases between. The CDR3 contains 12 residues. Looked up from germline, CDR1 is MDHEN and CDR2 is SYDVKM. CDR3 nucleotides: TGTGCCAGCAGTTTTGTAACCTACGAGCAGTACTTC. This codes for CASSFVTYEQYF. The full variable domain, in which reference TRBV28 and TRBJ2-7 provide the parts outside the CDR3, is DVKVTQSSRYLVKRTGEKVFLECVQDMDHENMFWYRQDPGLGLRLIYFSYDVKMKEKGDIPEGYSVSREKKERFSLILESASTNQTSMYLCASSFVTYEQYFGPGTRLTVT.

The genes are TRBV29-1 and TRBJ2-2; weak D call: TRBD1 (6 bases). The CDR3 runs to 14 residues. Per the germline V gene, CDR1 is SQVTM and CDR2 is ANQGSEA. The CDR3 reads CTVRGTTNTGELFF. As DNA, the CDR3 is TGCACCGTAAGGGGGACGACGAACACCGGGGAGCTGTTTTTT.

This clone was seen only a few times. The chain joins TRBV6-1 to TRBJ1-2, with 10 bases lining up with TRBD1. Germline CDR1 MNHNS, CDR2 SASEGT. The CDR3 covers 15 residues. V was clipped by 2 bases and J by 7 bases; unmatched bases: 7. CDR3 protein: CASSEIGTGALGYTF. The CDR3 nucleotides are TGTGCCAGCAGTGAAATAGGGACAGGGGCACTTGGCTACACCTTC.

The rearrangement joins TRBV19 to TRBJ2-3; D gene ambiguous. The CDR3 runs 14 residues. V lost 6 bases, J lost 1 base, and 11 bases lay in between. Germline CDR1 reads LNHDA; CDR2 reads SQIVND (reference sequence). CDR3 bases: TGTGCCAGTAGGGATAGACCCGGCACAGATACGCAGTATTTT. Translated: CASRDRPGTDTQYF.

The chain links TRBV6-6 to TRBJ2-5; TRBD2 matches 11 bases. The CDR3 is 16 amino acids. Germline CDR1 reads MNHNY; CDR2 reads SVGAGI (reference sequence). Germline trimming cut 5 bases from V and 2 bases from J; bases unmatched to any gene: 7. DNA of the CDR3: TGTGCCAGCAGTCCCTCGGCTAGCGGGAGGCAAGAGACCCAGTACTTC. This gives the protein CASSPSASGRQETQYF.